This T cell receptor beta chain was documented in a study of blood T cell repertoires in COVID-19. In the original analysis: Quantification of nucleated cells was approximated via reference gene primer amplification. Sequenced by immunoSEQ multiplex PCR; TCRdb stores in-frame clones only, minus some. V and J calls and clone size come straight from that table; D and trimming were deduced from the DNA. In the table there are about 140,000 clones, approximately 83% of which are singletons. This clone is a singleton in its sample. Germline lookup yields CDR1 SGHRS and CDR2 YFSETQ. The V and J ends lost 4 bases and 5 bases respectively, with 18 bases between them. The CDR3 length is 15 residues.

The V call is TRBV5-1, the J call TRBJ2-5, with D possibly being TRBD2 (7 bases). This TCR was sampled from a human donor in a cohort sampled during active COVID-19. Sequencing was performed on peripheral blood. CDR3 coding DNA: TGCGCCAGCAGCCCCGGAAGGGGAGGGGGGGAGACCCAGTACTTC. Its protein is CASSPGRGGGETQYF.